This record covers a single TCR beta chain. Its antigen is as yet unknown. This entry is derived from a study of STAT5B mutations in CD4+ large granular lymphocyte leukemia. Study observations and caveats: Compared with healthy controls (2/35), patient top clones favored TRBV06 (8/27).

V was clipped by 3 bases and J by 7 bases; unmatched bases: 9. The germline V gene encodes CDR1 LNHDA and CDR2 SQIVND (reference sequence). This CDR3 is 15 amino acids long. The survey-level immunoSEQ assay was used. Sequencing was performed with immunoSEQ multiplex PCR; in TCRdb, only in-frame clones are kept and a portion is missing. Of some 38,000 clones in the sample, around 75% are singletons; the top ten hold approximately 0.53%. Healthy controls were blood donor buffy coats. Sequenced sample: CD4+ T cells from blood buffy coats. The source is a human donor in good health. The V call is TRBV19, the J call TRBJ2-1; TRBD2 aligns across 7 bases. CDR3 sequence reads: CASSMTGGPRNEQFF. The CDR3 DNA reads as TGTGCCAGTAGTATGACGGGAGGACCCAGAAATGAGCAGTTCTTC.